These 15 T cell receptor beta chains share one sample of origin, sequenced in a study of blood T cell repertoires in COVID-19. The method was immunoSEQ multiplex PCR; TCRdb's version includes in-frame clones alone and lacks a portion of them. Of about 150,000 clones listed, around 82% were seen once; the top ten hold over 12%. The sample taken for sequencing was peripheral blood. Receptors originate from a human donor with acute or convalescent COVID-19. The donor label of this sample is uncertain.

The V gene is TRBV19, the J gene TRBJ2-7, with D perhaps matching TRBD1 (6 bases). The CDR3 consists of 16 residues. The germline V and J ends were trimmed by 5 bases and 3 bases, with 20 bases remaining between them. Germline V gives CDR1 LNHDA, CDR2 SQIVND (reference sequence). The CDR3 loop is CASSPSGQGNLYEQYF. As DNA, the CDR3 is TGTGCCAGTAGTCCCTCGGGACAAGGTAACCTCTACGAGCAGTACTTC.

The V call is TRBV5-1, the J call TRBJ1-2; a possible D gene is TRBD1 (5 bases). The CDR3 contains 13 residues. Germline CDR1 reads SGHRS; CDR2 reads YFSETQ. V gave up 4 bases and J gave up 8 bases, with 15 bases separating them. The CDR3 DNA reads as TGCGCCAGCAGCCCGGAGGGGTCTTCGGGCTACACCTTC. Translation: CASSPEGSSGYTF.

V is TRBV27 and J is TRBJ2-2; a possible D gene is TRBD1 (7 bases). The CDR3 totals 15 residues. CDR1 MNHEY and CDR2 SMNVEV come from the germline V gene (reference sequence). With 7 bases removed from V and 0 bases from J, the gap between germline ends came to 12 bases. This CDR3 is CASKEGQPNTGELFF. The CDR3 DNA sequence: TGTGCCAGCAAGGAGGGACAGCCGAACACCGGGGAGCTGTTTTTT.

The genes are TRBV2 and TRBJ1-4, with 9 bases identical to TRBD1. With 5 bases clipped from V and 3 bases from J, the junction kept 13 bases outside the gene matches. The CDR3 runs 18 residues. CDR1 is SNHLY and CDR2 is FYNNEI in the germline V gene. The CDR3 region is CASSTTHRGPRANEKLFF. CDR3 DNA sequence: TGTGCCAGCAGTACGACACACAGGGGGCCGAGAGCTAATGAAAAACTGTTTTTT.

As regards this clone: One end of the junction fails to match germline, which may point to a read error. The identical CDR3 is also encoded by other nucleotide sequences in the sample. The chain links TRBV7-6 to TRBJ2-1, with D tentatively TRBD1 (5 bases). This CDR3 region has 16 residues. Germline-derived CDR1 and CDR2 are SGHVS and FNYEAQ. For the CDR3, the DNA is TGTGCCAGTAGCTTAACGTCGAGACAGACGTTTAATGAGCAGTTCTTC. This sequence encodes CASSLTSRQTFNEQFF.

The gene calls are TRBV15 and TRBJ2-7; 8 bases map to TRBD2. The CDR3 consists of 16 residues. From germline, CDR1 is LNHNV and CDR2 YYDKDF (reference sequence). V was clipped by 0 bases and J by 2 bases; unmatched bases: 6. The CDR3 coding sequence is TGTGCCACCAGCAGAGATCCCATCGGGGGGGCCTACGAGCAGTACTTC. Encoded protein: CATSRDPIGGAYEQYF. The full variable domain, in which reference TRBV15 and TRBJ2-7 provide the parts outside the CDR3, is DAMVIQNPRYQVTQFGKPVTLSCSQTLNHNVMYWYQQKSSQAPKLLFHYYDKDFNNEADTPDNFQSRRPNTSFCFLDIRSPGLGDTAMYLCATSRDPIGGAYEQYFGPGTRLTVT.

The V and J genes are TRBV14 and TRBJ1-2, with D possibly being TRBD1 (6 bases). This CDR3 region has 13 residues. The germline V gene encodes CDR1 SGHDN and CDR2 FVKESK. V was shortened by 0 bases and J by 8 bases, with 10 bases between the two germline ends. CDR3 in amino acids: CASSQDRGRGYTF. CDR3 bases: TGTGCCAGCAGCCAAGACAGGGGAAGAGGCTACACCTTC. Combining the CDR3 with reference TRBV14 and TRBJ1-2 gives the whole variable domain EAGVTQFPSHSVIEKGQTVTLRCDPISGHDNLYWYRRVMGKEIKFLLHFVKESKQDESGMPNNRFLAERTGGTYSTLKVQPAELEDSGVYFCASSQDRGRGYTFGSGTRLTVV.

The chain joins TRBV30 to TRBJ2-3, with a tentative D call TRBD2 (6 bases). This CDR3 spans 15 amino acids. The germline CDR1 and CDR2 sequences are GTSNPN and SVGIG (reference sequence). V lost 6 bases and J lost 0, with 16 bases in between. Written as DNA, the CDR3 is TGTGCCTGTTCGGCGGGCGGGACTAGCACAGATACGCAGTATTTT. Its protein product is CACSAGGTSTDTQYF.

Worth noting for this clone: A junction end diverges from the germline sequence, so it may reflect a read error. The rearrangement links TRBV25-1 to TRBJ1-2, with D possibly being TRBD1 (5 bases). Germline V gene lookup returns CDR1 MGHDK and CDR2 SYGVNS. The CDR3 consists of 12 residues. The CDR3 nucleotides are TGTGCCAGAGTTACGCACAGGACGGCCCAATCCTTC. Its translation: CARVTHRTAQSF.

This chain joins TRBV29-1 and TRBJ2-3; TRBD2 is a possible D gene (5 bases). CDR1 is SQVTM and CDR2 is ANQGSEA in the germline V gene. The ends were cut back, 7 bases at V and 2 bases at J, with 16 bases in the middle. The CDR3 covers 14 residues. CDR3 bases: TGCAGCGCCGAGGAGCGGATCTTCACAGATACGCAGTATTTT. Its translation is CSAEERIFTDTQYF.

CDR3 nucleotide sequence: TGTGCCAGCAGTTTGTCGGGTGGACAGCCCCAGCATTTT. Translated: CASSLSGGQPQHF. This chain joins TRBV12-3 or TRBV12-4 and TRBJ1-5; no clear D gene. This CDR3 is 13 amino acids long. V dropped 3 bases and J dropped 7 bases, with 10 bases sitting between them.

CDR3 sequence: CAISGSGGWGTEAFF. CDR3 bases: TGTGCCATCAGTGGTTCGGGGGGCTGGGGCACTGAAGCTTTCTTT. The chain has TRBV10-3 and TRBJ1-1; a possible D gene is TRBD1 (6 bases). V lost 4 bases and J lost 4, with 16 bases in between. The CDR3 length is 15 residues. The germline CDR1 and CDR2 sequences are ENHRY and SYGVKD.

This chain uses TRBV5-1 with TRBJ1-2, with 7 nucleotides matching TRBD1. The CDR3 runs to 13 residues. Trimming at V came to 4 bases and at J to 8 bases, leaving 8 bases not matched to a gene. Germline CDR1 is SGHRS and CDR2 is YFSETQ. The CDR3 DNA is TGCGCCAGCAGCCGGACAGGTGGGGAGGGCTACACCTTC. This sequence encodes CASSRTGGEGYTF.

This clone was recorded only once. The chain links TRBV7-2 to TRBJ2-7; TRBD1 matches at 7 bases. Germline values: CDR1 SGHTA, CDR2 FQGNSA. The CDR3 is made up of 14 amino acids. V shed 5 bases, J shed 2 bases, and the junction held 6 bases outside the gene matches. The CDR3 nucleotides are TGTGCCAGCAGCCAGACAGGGCAGGCCTACGAGCAGTACTTC. As protein: CASSQTGQAYEQYF.

This rearrangement joins TRBV10-1 to TRBJ2-1; 8 bases align to TRBD1. The CDR3 covers 16 residues. The germline CDR1 and CDR2 sequences are WNHNN and SYGVQD (reference sequence). Germline trimming cut 7 bases from V and 4 bases from J; bases unmatched to any gene: 12. The CDR3 region is CASTRQGPTLYNEQFF. The CDR3 DNA follows: TGCGCCAGCACTAGACAGGGGCCCACCCTATACAATGAGCAGTTCTTC.